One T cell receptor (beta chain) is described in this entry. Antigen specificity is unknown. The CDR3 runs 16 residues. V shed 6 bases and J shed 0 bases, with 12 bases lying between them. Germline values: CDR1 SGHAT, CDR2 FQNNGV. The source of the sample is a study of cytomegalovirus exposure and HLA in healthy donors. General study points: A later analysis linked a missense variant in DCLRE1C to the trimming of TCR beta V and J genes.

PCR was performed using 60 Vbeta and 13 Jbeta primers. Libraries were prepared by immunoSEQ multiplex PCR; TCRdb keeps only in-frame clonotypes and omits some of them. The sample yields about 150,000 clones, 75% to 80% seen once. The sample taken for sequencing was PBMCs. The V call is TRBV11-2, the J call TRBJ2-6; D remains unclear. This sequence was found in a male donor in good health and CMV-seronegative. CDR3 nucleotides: TGTGCCAGCAGGGGTTCCCCGGGCTCTGGGGCCAACGTCCTGACTTTC. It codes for CASRGSPGSGANVLTF.